The next 23 T cell receptor beta chains were all read from a single sample in a study of naive and memory T cell subsets. Both TRBC1 and TRBC2 were covered by a beta constant-region primer of two equimolar oligonucleotides. Ligated cDNA was amplified by four rounds of PCR with nested alpha and beta constant-region primers and SP2. TCRdb re-called the UMI-ligation and nested PCR reads through MiXCR, storing one row per CDR3 protein. The sample yields around 140,000 distinct CDR3 sequences, under 25% seen once. These receptors have no known antigen. Study results and caveats: Possibly reflecting memory cells re-expressing CD45RA, a few larger clonotypes occurred in naive repertoires, especially CD8.

Sequencing was done on a sample of naive CD4+ T cells from blood. The origin of the receptors is a human donor in good health.

This rearrangement joins TRBV29-1 to TRBJ2-1, with 12 bases lining up with TRBD2. The ends lost 4 bases at V and 4 bases at J; junction bases unmatched: 5. The CDR3 extends over 15 amino acids. The germline V gene encodes CDR1 SQVTM and CDR2 ANQGSEA. CDR3 sequence reads: CSVGKGLAGYNEQFF. The CDR3 DNA is TGCAGCGTTGGAAAAGGACTAGCGGGATACAATGAGCAGTTCTTC.

V usage is TRBV4-1 and J usage is TRBJ2-7, with TRBD2 matching over 14 bases. CDR1 is MGHRA, CDR2 YSYEKL, per germline. The CDR3 runs to 16 residues. V gave up 3 bases and J gave up 6 bases; unmatched junction bases: 7. For the CDR3, the DNA is TGCGCCAGCAGCCAGGGACTAGCGGGAGTCCTGGCCGAGCAGTACTTC. Translated: CASSQGLAGVLAEQYF.

The V gene is TRBV11-2, the J gene TRBJ1-4; maybe TRBD1 (6 bases). This CDR3 is 15 amino acids long. V was clipped by 6 bases and J by 7 bases, with 18 bases between them. Per the germline V gene, CDR1 is SGHAT and CDR2 is FQNNGV. CDR3: CASRVAWAGAEKLFF. CDR3 nucleotides: TGTGCCAGCAGAGTGGCGTGGGCGGGGGCTGAAAAACTGTTTTTT.

This clonotype was seen a few times. The chain uses TRBV20-1 and TRBJ2-1; D is possibly TRBD2 (6 bases). CDR1 DFQATT and CDR2 SNEGSKA come from the germline V gene (reference sequence). Trimming left V 3 bases short and J 9 bases short, with 18 bases between. This CDR3 contains 14 residues. The CDR3 nucleotides read TGCAGTGCTAGGGAGGGAAGGGTGTATGGTGAGCAGTTCTTC. Amino acids: CSAREGRVYGEQFF.

This clonotype was detected a few times. The chain carries TRBV7-9 and TRBJ2-7; 9 bases line up with TRBD1. Losses at the gene ends were 2 bases for V and 3 bases for J; bases not matched to a gene: 5. Germline lookup yields CDR1 SEHNR and CDR2 FQNEAQ (reference sequence). CDR3 size: 15 residues. As DNA, the CDR3 is TGTGCCAGCAGCTTACATGGACAGGGGATCTACGAGCAGTACTTC. Translating it yields CASSLHGQGIYEQYF.

In its sample, this clonotype was seen a few times. In DNA form, the CDR3 reads TGTGCCAGCAGTCCCGGGGTAAGCTCCTACAATGAGCAGTTCTTC. Protein product: CASSPGVSSYNEQFF. The gene calls are TRBV6-6 and TRBJ2-1; possible D gene TRBD2, 5 bases. The CDR3 sequence is 15 residues long. Trimming removed 5 bases at V and 0 bases at J, with 11 bases between. Germline V gene sequence: CDR1 MNHNY, CDR2 SVGAGI (reference sequence).

V gene TRBV5-1 combines with J gene TRBJ1-5; weak D call: TRBD1 (6 bases). The V end was cut by 0 bases, the J end by 7 bases, with 11 bases between. Germline values: CDR1 SGHRS, CDR2 YFSETQ. The CDR3 consists of 14 residues. The CDR3 DNA sequence: TGCGCCAGCAGCTTGGCTGGGGGCGGGCAGCCCCAGCATTTT. This gives the protein CASSLAGGGQPQHF.

This chain joins TRBV4-2 and TRBJ2-1; D possibly matches TRBD1 or TRBD2 (5 bases each). The CDR3 consists of 13 residues. The V and J ends lost 0 bases and 12 bases respectively, with 12 bases between them. Germline V lookup: CDR1 LGHNA, CDR2 YNFKEQ. CDR3 region: CASSQDFGDGQFF. As DNA, the CDR3 is TGTGCCAGCAGCCAAGATTTTGGGGACGGGCAGTTCTTC.

The chain carries TRBV10-1 and TRBJ2-1; 11 bases match TRBD2. V shed 6 bases, J shed 5 bases, and the junction held 6 bases outside the gene matches. The CDR3 loop spans 15 amino acids. From germline, CDR1 is WNHNN and CDR2 SYGVQD (reference sequence). The DNA for the CDR3 is TGCGCCAGCAGGGCCGGGACTAGCGGTAACAATGAGCAGTTCTTC. It specifies CASRAGTSGNNEQFF.

V is TRBV7-2 and J is TRBJ2-1; D not certain. V was clipped by 5 bases and J by 1 base, with 18 bases between them. The length of the CDR3 is 17 residues. Germline V gene sequence: CDR1 SGHTA, CDR2 FQGNSA. CDR3 DNA sequence: TGTGCCAGCAGCATAGATTCCCCCCTAGTGTCCTACAATGAGCAGTTCTTC. Its translation is CASSIDSPLVSYNEQFF.

This clonotype was seen a handful of times. The chain has TRBV20-1 and TRBJ1-1; possibly TRBD1 for D (6 bases). Between the trimmed V and J ends, which lost 1 base and 1 base, there was a span of 7 bases. The CDR3 is 13 residues long. Germline lookup yields CDR1 DFQATT and CDR2 SNEGSKA (reference sequence). The CDR3 loop is CSARGTENTEAFF. The CDR3 coding sequence is TGCAGTGCTAGAGGGACAGAGAACACTGAAGCTTTCTTT.

This clonotype showed up many times. V and J are TRBV20-1 and TRBJ2-7, with D perhaps matching TRBD2 (6 bases). This CDR3 comprises 15 residues. V gave up 0 bases and J gave up 3 bases, with 15 bases separating them. The germline CDR1 and CDR2 sequences are DFQATT and SNEGSKA (reference sequence). DNA for the CDR3: TGCAGTGCTAGAGACCGACCGGGACTCATCTACGAGCAGTACTTC. It yields the protein CSARDRPGLIYEQYF.

CDR3 amino acids: CASSVGQGATGELFF. The CDR3 coding sequence is TGTGCCAGCAGCGTAGGACAGGGGGCCACCGGGGAGCTGTTTTTT. This chain connects TRBV9 to TRBJ2-2, with TRBD1 matching over 10 bases. The CDR3 contains 15 residues. The trim removed 0 bases at V and 4 bases at J, leaving 0 bases unmatched. The germline CDR1 and CDR2 sequences are SGDLS and YYNGEE.

This chain links TRBV5-6 with TRBJ1-6, with a tentative D call TRBD1 (5 bases). Germline CDR1 is SGHDT and CDR2 is YYEEEE. Trimming shortened V by 4 bases and J by 12 bases, and 20 bases separated the two germline ends. The CDR3 has 15 amino acids. The CDR3: CASSADPRDHQPLHF. DNA for the CDR3: TGTGCCAGCAGCGCCGATCCTCGGGACCACCAACCCCTCCACTTT.

DNA of the CDR3: TGTGCCAGCTCACCAACTAGCGGGGCCGGAGATACGCAGTATTTT. Its protein is CASSPTSGAGDTQYF. V gene TRBV18 combines with J gene TRBJ2-3; TRBD2 matches 10 bases. Germline-derived CDR1 and CDR2 are KGHSH and LQKENI. This CDR3 comprises 15 residues. Germline trimming cut 2 bases from V and 5 bases from J; bases unmatched to any gene: 4.

The V and J genes are TRBV29-1 and TRBJ1-2, with 8 bases matching TRBD1. Germline V CDR1 and CDR2: SQVTM, ANQGSEA. CDR3 length: 17 amino acids. J lost 5 bases, V lost 4 bases, and 18 bases had no gene match. The chain's CDR3 is CSVAQGVPRTIQYGYTF. As DNA, the CDR3 is TGCAGCGTTGCACAGGGGGTCCCCAGGACCATCCAATATGGCTACACCTTC. Combining the CDR3 with reference TRBV29-1 and TRBJ1-2 gives the whole variable domain SAVISQKPSRDICQRGTSLTIQCQVDSQVTMMFWYRQQPGQSLTLIATANQGSEATYESGFVIDKFPISRPNLTFSTLTVSNMSPEDSSIYLCSVAQGVPRTIQYGYTFGSGTRLTVV.

V usage is TRBV15 and J usage is TRBJ2-3; D remains ambiguous. V shed 0 bases and J shed 7 bases, with 5 bases lying between them. The CDR3 length is 12 residues. Germline V gene sequence: CDR1 LNHNV, CDR2 YYDKDF (reference sequence). This CDR3 is CATSRDRNTQYF. DNA for the CDR3: TGTGCCACCAGCAGAGATCGAAATACGCAGTATTTT.

This clonotype was counted ten times or more. The chain uses TRBV7-9 and TRBJ2-1; the match to TRBD2 covers 9 bases. The germline V gene encodes CDR1 SEHNR and CDR2 FQNEAQ (reference sequence). There are 16 residues in the CDR3. V gave up 5 bases and J gave up 9 bases; unmatched junction bases: 14. The CDR3 DNA follows: TGTGCCAGCAGCCCAGCCACGGTAGCGGGAGTGAGTGAGCAGTTCTTC. It specifies CASSPATVAGVSEQFF.

The V call is TRBV10-2, the J call TRBJ2-5; 11 bases agree with TRBD2. The length of the CDR3 is 16 residues. Germline CDR1 WSHSY, CDR2 SAAADI. With 6 bases clipped from V and 3 bases from J, the junction kept 9 bases outside the gene matches. The CDR3 loop reads CASRSIAGGFEETQYF. CDR3 nucleotides: TGCGCCAGCAGGTCTATAGCGGGAGGGTTTGAAGAGACCCAGTACTTC.

In this sample, this clonotype turned up many times. This chain joins TRBV14 and TRBJ1-1, with no clear D. Germline V CDR1 and CDR2: SGHDN, FVKESK. CDR3 length equals 16 residues. Trimming stripped 5 bases from V and 0 bases from J, with 16 bases between. The DNA of the CDR3 is TGTGCCAGCAGCTCCCGGCCGGGCACCATGAACACTGAAGCTTTCTTT. This codes for CASSSRPGTMNTEAFF.

The sample holds a few counts of this clonotype. The chain links TRBV20-1 to TRBJ1-3; 8 nucleotides match TRBD1. The CDR3 has 14 amino acids. Trimming cost V 1 base and J 3 bases; bases outside gene matches: 2. CDR1 is DFQATT and CDR2 is SNEGSKA in the germline V gene (reference sequence). CDR3 in amino acids: CSARAGGGGNTIYF. CDR3 coding DNA: TGCAGTGCTAGAGCAGGGGGCGGTGGAAACACCATATATTTT.

This clonotype showed up just a few times. The chain employs TRBV15 and TRBJ1-2, with 7 bases fitting TRBD1. This CDR3 is built from 15 residues. Germline V lookup: CDR1 LNHNV, CDR2 YYDKDF (reference sequence). The J segment lost 8 bases and the V segment lost 1 base, leaving 10 bases of the junction unmatched. CDR3 bases: TGTGCCACCAGCAGAGTAGACAGGGTGATTGAAGGCTACACCTTC. It yields the protein CATSRVDRVIEGYTF.

The sample holds many counts of this clonotype. The chain carries TRBV6-5 and TRBJ2-1, with D unresolved. CDR3 length equals 18 residues. Looked up from germline, CDR1 is MNHEY and CDR2 is SVGAGI. Deletions cut 0 bases from V and 6 bases from J, with 21 bases between. The CDR3 is CASSYSFAFGLPRNEQFF. CDR3 DNA sequence: TGTGCCAGCAGTTACTCATTCGCGTTCGGCCTACCCCGCAATGAGCAGTTCTTC.